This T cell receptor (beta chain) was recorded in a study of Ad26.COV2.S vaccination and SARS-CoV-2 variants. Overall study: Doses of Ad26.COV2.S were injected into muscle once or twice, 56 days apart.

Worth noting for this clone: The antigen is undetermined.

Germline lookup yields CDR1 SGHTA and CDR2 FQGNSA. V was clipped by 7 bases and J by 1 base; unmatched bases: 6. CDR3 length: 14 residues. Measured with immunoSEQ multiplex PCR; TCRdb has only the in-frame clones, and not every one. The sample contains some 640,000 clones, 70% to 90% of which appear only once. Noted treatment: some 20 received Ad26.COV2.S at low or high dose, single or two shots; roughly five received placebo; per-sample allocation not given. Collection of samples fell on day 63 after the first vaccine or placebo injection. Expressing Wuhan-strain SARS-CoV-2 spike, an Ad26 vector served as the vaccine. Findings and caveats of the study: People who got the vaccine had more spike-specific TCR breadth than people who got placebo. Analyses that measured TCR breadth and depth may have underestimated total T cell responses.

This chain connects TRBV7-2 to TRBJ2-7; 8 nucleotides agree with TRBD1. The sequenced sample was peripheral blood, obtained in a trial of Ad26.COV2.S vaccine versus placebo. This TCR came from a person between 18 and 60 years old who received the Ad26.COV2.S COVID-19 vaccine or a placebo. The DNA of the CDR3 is TGTGCCAGCAACCCGACAGGGGAGTCCTACGAGCAGTACTTC. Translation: CASNPTGESYEQYF.